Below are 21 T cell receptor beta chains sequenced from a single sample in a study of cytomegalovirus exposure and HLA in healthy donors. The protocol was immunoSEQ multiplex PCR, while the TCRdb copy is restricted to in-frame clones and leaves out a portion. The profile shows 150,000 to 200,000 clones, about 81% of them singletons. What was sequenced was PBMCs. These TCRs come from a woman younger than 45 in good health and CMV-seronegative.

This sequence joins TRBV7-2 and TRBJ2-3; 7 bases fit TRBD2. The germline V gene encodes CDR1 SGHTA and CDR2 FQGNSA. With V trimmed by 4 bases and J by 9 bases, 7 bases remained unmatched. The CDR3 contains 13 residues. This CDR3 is CASSSYVGGTQYF. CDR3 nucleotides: TGTGCCAGCAGCTCCTATGTGGGAGGGACGCAGTATTTT.

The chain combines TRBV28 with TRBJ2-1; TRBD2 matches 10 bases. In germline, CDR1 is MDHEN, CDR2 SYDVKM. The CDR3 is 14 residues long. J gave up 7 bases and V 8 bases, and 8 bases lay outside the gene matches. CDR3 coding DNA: TGTGCCAGCCGCGAGCGGGGGGGCCGGAATGAGCAGTTCTTC. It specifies CASRERGGRNEQFF.

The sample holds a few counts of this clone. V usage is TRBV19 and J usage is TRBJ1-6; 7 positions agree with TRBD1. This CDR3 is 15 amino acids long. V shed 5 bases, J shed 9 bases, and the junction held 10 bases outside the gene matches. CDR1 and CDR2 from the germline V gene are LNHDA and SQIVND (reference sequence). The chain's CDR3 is CASSSRDRASSPLHF. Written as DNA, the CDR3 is TGTGCCAGTAGTTCTCGAGACAGGGCGAGTTCACCCCTCCACTTT.

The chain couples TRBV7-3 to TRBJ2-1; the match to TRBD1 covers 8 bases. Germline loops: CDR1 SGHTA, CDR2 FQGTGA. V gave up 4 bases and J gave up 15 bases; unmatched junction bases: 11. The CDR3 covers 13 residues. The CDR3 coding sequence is TGTGCCAGCAGCTCCTCGACCCGGGACAGGCGGTTCTTC. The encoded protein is CASSSSTRDRRFF.

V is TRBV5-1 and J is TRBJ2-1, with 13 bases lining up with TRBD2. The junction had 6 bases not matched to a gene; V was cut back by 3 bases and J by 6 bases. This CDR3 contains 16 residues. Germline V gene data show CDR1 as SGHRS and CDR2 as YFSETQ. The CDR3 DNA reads TGCGCCAGCAGCTCCCGGACTAGCGGGAGTTCCAATGAGCAGTTCTTC. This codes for CASSSRTSGSSNEQFF. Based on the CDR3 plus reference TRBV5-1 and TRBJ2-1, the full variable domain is KAGVTQTPRYLIKTRGQQVTLSCSPISGHRSVSWYQQTPGQGLQFLFEYFSETQRNKGNFPGRFSGRQFSNSRSEMNVSTLELGDSALYLCASSSRTSGSSNEQFFGPGTRLTVL.

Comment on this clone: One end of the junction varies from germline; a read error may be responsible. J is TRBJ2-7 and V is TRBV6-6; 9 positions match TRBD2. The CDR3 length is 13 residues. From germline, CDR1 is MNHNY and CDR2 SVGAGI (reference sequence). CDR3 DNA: TGTGCCAGCAGGCCCGGCCGGACTAGCGACGTTTCCTTC. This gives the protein CASRPGRTSDVSF.

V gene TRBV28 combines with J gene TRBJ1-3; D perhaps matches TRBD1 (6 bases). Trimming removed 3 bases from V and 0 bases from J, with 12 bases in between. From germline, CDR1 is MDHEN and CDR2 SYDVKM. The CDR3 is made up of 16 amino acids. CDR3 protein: CASSFSQGSSGNTIYF. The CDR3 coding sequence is TGTGCCAGCAGTTTTTCACAGGGATCCTCTGGAAACACCATATATTTT. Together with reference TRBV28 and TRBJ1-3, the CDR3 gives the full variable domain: DVKVTQSSRYLVKRTGEKVFLECVQDMDHENMFWYRQDPGLGLRLIYFSYDVKMKEKGDIPEGYSVSREKKERFSLILESASTNQTSMYLCASSFSQGSSGNTIYFGEGSWLTVV.

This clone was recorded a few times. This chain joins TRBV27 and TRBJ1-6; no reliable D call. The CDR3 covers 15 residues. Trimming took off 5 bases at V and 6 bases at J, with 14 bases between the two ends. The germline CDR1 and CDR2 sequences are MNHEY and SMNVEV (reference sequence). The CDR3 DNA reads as TGTGCCAGCAGTACACACGTCATTGGTAATTCACCCCTCCACTTT. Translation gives CASSTHVIGNSPLHF.

The DNA of the CDR3 is TGTGCCAGCAGCCGGCCACCTAGCGGGGGGGCCCTGAGCACAGATACGCAGTATTTT. Amino acid sequence: CASSRPPSGGALSTDTQYF. J is TRBJ2-3 and V is TRBV5-4, with 12 bases aligning to TRBD2. The CDR3 spans 19 residues. Germline V gene lookup returns CDR1 SGHNT and CDR2 YYREEE (reference sequence). Trimming removed 4 bases from V and 0 bases from J; junction bases left unmatched: 12.

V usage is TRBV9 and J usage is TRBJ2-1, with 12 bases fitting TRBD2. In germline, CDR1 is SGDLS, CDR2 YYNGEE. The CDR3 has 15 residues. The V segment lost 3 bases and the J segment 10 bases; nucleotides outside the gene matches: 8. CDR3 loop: CASSALAGGLREQFF. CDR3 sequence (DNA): TGTGCCAGCAGCGCCCTAGCGGGGGGGTTGAGAGAGCAGTTCTTC.

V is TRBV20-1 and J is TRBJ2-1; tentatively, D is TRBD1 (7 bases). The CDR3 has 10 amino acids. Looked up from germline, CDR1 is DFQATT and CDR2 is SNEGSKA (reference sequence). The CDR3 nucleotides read TGCACCCCAGGGGGGAATGAGCAGTTCTTC. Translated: CTPGGNEQFF.

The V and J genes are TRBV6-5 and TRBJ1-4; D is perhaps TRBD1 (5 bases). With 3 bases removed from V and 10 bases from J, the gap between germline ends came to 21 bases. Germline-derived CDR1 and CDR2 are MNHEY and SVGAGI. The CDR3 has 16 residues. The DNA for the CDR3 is TGTGCCAGCAGTTATGATAGGCAGGGAGGTGGTGGAAAACTGTTTTTT. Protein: CASSYDRQGGGGKLFF.

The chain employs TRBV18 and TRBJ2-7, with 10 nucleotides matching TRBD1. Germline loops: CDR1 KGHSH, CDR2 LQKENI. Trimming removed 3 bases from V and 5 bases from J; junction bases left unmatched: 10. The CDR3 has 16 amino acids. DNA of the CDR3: TGTGCCAGCTCACCGGAGGTAGGGACAGGGGTGAACGAGCAGTACTTC. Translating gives CASSPEVGTGVNEQYF.

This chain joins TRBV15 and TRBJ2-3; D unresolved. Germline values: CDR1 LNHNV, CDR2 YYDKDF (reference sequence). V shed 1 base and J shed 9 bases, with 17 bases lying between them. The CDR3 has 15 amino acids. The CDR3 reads CATSRGGTESVTQYF. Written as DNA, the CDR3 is TGTGCCACCAGCAGAGGAGGTACTGAGTCGGTAACGCAGTATTTT.

This CDR3 reads CASSPVRGTYNEQFF. CDR3 coding DNA: TGCGCCAGCAGCCCTGTAAGGGGGACCTACAATGAGCAGTTCTTC. The chain recombines TRBV5-1 with TRBJ2-1, with TRBD1 as a possible D gene (6 bases). V gave up 4 bases and J gave up 2 bases, with 13 bases separating them. The CDR3 is 15 amino acids. Germline values: CDR1 SGHRS, CDR2 YFSETQ.

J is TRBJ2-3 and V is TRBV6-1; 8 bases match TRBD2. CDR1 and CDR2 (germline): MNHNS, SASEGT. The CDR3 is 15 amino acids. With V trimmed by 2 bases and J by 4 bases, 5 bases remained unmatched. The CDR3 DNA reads TGTGCCAGCAGTGAAAATCCGGGGGGGCCAGATACGCAGTATTTT. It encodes CASSENPGGPDTQYF.

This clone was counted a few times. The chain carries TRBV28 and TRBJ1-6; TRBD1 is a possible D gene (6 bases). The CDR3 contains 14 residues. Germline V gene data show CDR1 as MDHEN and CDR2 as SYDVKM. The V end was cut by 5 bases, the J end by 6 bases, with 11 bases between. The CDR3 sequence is CASSNRVGNSPLHF. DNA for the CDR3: TGTGCCAGCAGTAACAGGGTTGGTAATTCACCCCTCCACTTT.

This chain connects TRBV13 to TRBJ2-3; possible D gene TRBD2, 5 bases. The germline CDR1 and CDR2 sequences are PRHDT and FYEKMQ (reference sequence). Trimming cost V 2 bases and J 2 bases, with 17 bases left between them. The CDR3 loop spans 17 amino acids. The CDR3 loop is CASSLWVGEGATDTQYF. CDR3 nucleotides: TGTGCCAGCAGCTTATGGGTGGGCGAGGGAGCCACAGATACGCAGTATTTT.

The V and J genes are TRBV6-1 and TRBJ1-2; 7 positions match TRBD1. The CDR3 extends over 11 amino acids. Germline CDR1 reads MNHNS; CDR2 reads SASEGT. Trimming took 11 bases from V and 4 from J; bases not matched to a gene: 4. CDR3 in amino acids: CAVGTAYGYTF. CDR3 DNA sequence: TGTGCCGTCGGGACAGCCTATGGCTACACCTTC.

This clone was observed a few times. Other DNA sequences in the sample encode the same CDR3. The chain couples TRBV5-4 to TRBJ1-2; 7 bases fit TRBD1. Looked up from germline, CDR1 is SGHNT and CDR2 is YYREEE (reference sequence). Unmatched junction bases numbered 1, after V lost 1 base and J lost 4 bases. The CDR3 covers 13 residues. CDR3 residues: CASSLQGGYGYTF. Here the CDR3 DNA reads TGTGCCAGCAGCTTGCAGGGGGGCTATGGCTACACCTTC.

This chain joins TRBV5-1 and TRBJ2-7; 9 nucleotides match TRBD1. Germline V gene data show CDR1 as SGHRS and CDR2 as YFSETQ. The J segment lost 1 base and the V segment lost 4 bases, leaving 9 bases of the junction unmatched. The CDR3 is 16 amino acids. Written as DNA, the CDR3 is TGCGCCAGCAGCCCCGATCCTGGGACAGGGTCCTACGAGCAGTACTTC. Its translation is CASSPDPGTGSYEQYF.